Sequencing of this T cell receptor (beta chain) was carried out in a study of T cells in Graves' hyperthyroidism and ophthalmopathy. Uncontrolled infection, other autoimmune disease, pregnancy or lactation excluded patients. TCR beta CDR3 region amplification was performed from RNA transcripts. During a first-round RT-PCR of the TCR CDR3, the HTBI primer set was used. TCRdb itself ran the multiplex PCR reads through MiXCR, one entry per CDR3 protein. The data contain around 800,000 distinct CDR3 sequences, 38% of them singletons. CDR3 length: 14 residues. Trimming left V 9 bases short and J 4 bases short, with 18 bases between. Looked up from germline, CDR1 is MGHDK and CDR2 is SYGVNS.

The receptor was isolated from a man between 18 and 29 years old with Graves' hyperthyroidism. The chain recombines TRBV25-1 with TRBJ2-5; possibly TRBD1 for D (6 bases). Material: blood. The CDR3 loop is CASSNRAGAETQYF. CDR3 nucleotide sequence: TGTGCCAGTAGTAACCGGGCAGGGGCAGAGACCCAGTACTTC.